This T cell receptor (beta chain) was captured by sequencing in a study of response to subunit inactivated influenza vaccine. Whole-study findings and limits: That few new T cells are recruited by each seasonal influenza vaccination was the authors' suggestion.

The CDR3 has 13 amino acids. Germline V lookup: CDR1 DFQATT, CDR2 SNEGSKA (reference sequence). The V and J ends lost 3 bases and 0 bases respectively, with 5 bases between them. MiXCR was run by TCRdb on the RT-PCR reads, yielding one entry per CDR3 protein. In the table there are 650,000 to 800,000 distinct CDR3 sequences, approximately 13% of which are singletons. Note on this clonotype: Its antigen is still unknown.

The sequenced sample was PBMCs from blood, obtained 14 to 15 days before vaccination. This sequence originates from a man aged 45 to 65 who received an inactivated influenza vaccine. The rearrangement links TRBV20-1 to TRBJ2-2; D remains ambiguous. CDR3 sequence (DNA): TGCAGTGCTAGTCTATCGAACACCGGGGAGCTGTTTTTT. Protein sequence: CSASLSNTGELFF.